The 27 T cell receptor beta chains reported below all come from one sample, sequenced in a study of identifying expanded T cells in peripheral blood. Assay used: immunoSEQ multiplex PCR; TCRdb lists only in-frame clones, some missing. The repertoire holds about 97,000 clones, 88% seen once, with roughly 15% in the top ten. Sequenced sample: blood. These TCRs come from a person between 18 and 70 years old in good health.

This chain connects TRBV28 to TRBJ1-2, with 12 bases aligning to TRBD1. This CDR3 spans 16 amino acids. Trimming cost V 3 bases and J 2 bases; bases outside gene matches: 4. Per the germline V gene, CDR1 is MDHEN and CDR2 is SYDVKM. The CDR3 DNA follows: TGTGCCAGCAGTTTCGGGACAGGGGGCGAGAACTATGGCTACACCTTC. Its protein product is CASSFGTGGENYGYTF.

The chain is built from TRBV21-1 and TRBJ1-2. TRBV21-1 is a pseudogene. This CDR3 is 14 amino acids long. DNA of the CDR3: TGTGCCAGCAGCTGCCCTGATCCGGGCTATGGCTACACCTTC. Its protein is CASSCPDPGYGYTF.

The gene calls are TRBV7-2 and TRBJ2-2; D uncertain. The CDR3 has 15 amino acids. With 0 bases removed from V and 4 bases from J, the gap between germline ends came to 9 bases. In germline, CDR1 is SGHTA, CDR2 FQGNSA. The CDR3 is CASSLARPSTGELFF. In DNA form, the CDR3 reads TGTGCCAGCAGCTTAGCTAGACCGTCCACCGGGGAGCTGTTTTTT.

The chain recombines TRBV7-9 with TRBJ2-7; possibly TRBD2 for D (6 bases). Germline values: CDR1 SEHNR, CDR2 FQNEAQ (reference sequence). This CDR3 is built from 12 residues. V lost 5 bases and J lost 6, with 11 bases in between. Written as DNA, the CDR3 is TGTGCCAGCAGCAGGGAGGTGGCCGAGCAGTACTTC. It encodes CASSREVAEQYF.

The chain links TRBV28 to TRBJ2-5; D remains unclear. The V end lost 3 bases, the J end lost 5 bases, and 4 bases lay between the germline ends. The CDR3 is 11 amino acids. Looked up from germline, CDR1 is MDHEN and CDR2 is SYDVKM. CDR3 sequence reads: CASSLRETQYF. The CDR3 bases are TGTGCCAGCAGTTTGAGGGAGACCCAGTACTTC.

A single count supports this clone. The V call is TRBV7-3, the J call TRBJ2-5; TRBD2 agrees at 15 bases. The CDR3 consists of 16 residues. V lost 5 bases and J lost 5; bases outside the gene matches: 6. Germline V gene sequence: CDR1 SGHTA, CDR2 FQGTGA. CDR3 nucleotides: TGTGCCAGCAGCCCAGGACTAGCGGGAGGGCGGGAGACCCAGTACTTC. Translation: CASSPGLAGGRETQYF.

This chain uses TRBV28 with TRBJ2-7; TRBD2 agrees at 15 bases. The germline V gene has CDR1 MDHEN and CDR2 SYDVKM. CDR3 length: 15 residues. After removal of 11 bases from V and 6 bases from J, the junction contained 11 bases not matched to a gene. In DNA, the CDR3 is TGTGCCGCAAGCCCCGGGACTAGCGGGAGGAGCGAGCAGTACTTC. The encoded protein is CAASPGTSGRSEQYF.

The V gene is TRBV9, the J gene TRBJ2-1; 7 bases match TRBD2. V gave up 0 bases and J gave up 7 bases; unmatched junction bases: 4. The CDR3 sequence is 14 residues long. Per germline, CDR1 SGDLS and CDR2 YYNGEE. The CDR3 is CASSVDGGSNEQFF. The CDR3 nucleotides are TGTGCCAGCAGCGTAGACGGCGGGAGTAATGAGCAGTTCTTC.

V is TRBV6-5 and J is TRBJ2-3, with 7 bases fitting TRBD2. The germline V gene has CDR1 MNHEY and CDR2 SVGAGI. The CDR3 runs 14 residues. The junction had 5 bases not matched to a gene; V was cut back by 7 bases and J by 1 base. The chain's CDR3 is CASTERGGTDTQYF. The DNA of the CDR3 is TGTGCCAGCACCGAGCGGGGTGGCACAGATACGCAGTATTTT.

The CDR3 nucleotides are TGCGCCAGCAGCTCCGAATCTCCGGGGGCGAACACCGGGGAGCTGTTTTTT. Amino acid sequence: CASSSESPGANTGELFF. J is TRBJ2-2 and V is TRBV5-1, with D perhaps TRBD2 (6 bases). This CDR3 has 17 residues. Trimming stripped 3 bases from V and 0 bases from J, with 15 bases between. Germline-derived CDR1 and CDR2 are SGHRS and YFSETQ.

CDR3 in amino acids: CASSYFTEAFF. The CDR3, as DNA: TGTGCCAGCAGTTACTTCACTGAAGCTTTCTTT. The gene calls are TRBV6-5 and TRBJ1-1; D is unclear. Trimming left V 1 base short and J 4 bases short, with 1 base between. CDR1 and CDR2 from the germline V gene are MNHEY and SVGAGI. The CDR3 totals 11 residues.

To note about this clone: Different DNA sequences within this sample yield the same CDR3. V is TRBV28 and J is TRBJ2-7, with D tentatively TRBD2 (6 bases). V was pared by 6 bases and J by 0 bases, with 9 bases between. The CDR3 is 13 amino acids. Germline V lookup: CDR1 MDHEN, CDR2 SYDVKM. CDR3 sequence (DNA): TGTGCCAGCAGCTACGGGGGCTCCTACGAGCAGTACTTC. It is translated as CASSYGGSYEQYF. The variable domain in full, completed from reference TRBV28 and TRBJ2-7, reads DVKVTQSSRYLVKRTGEKVFLECVQDMDHENMFWYRQDPGLGLRLIYFSYDVKMKEKGDIPEGYSVSREKKERFSLILESASTNQTSMYLCASSYGGSYEQYFGPGTRLTVT.

This rearrangement joins TRBV27 to TRBJ2-7; 7 nucleotides agree with TRBD2. Germline CDR1 is MNHEY and CDR2 is SMNVEV (reference sequence). The J segment lost 4 bases and the V segment lost 6 bases, leaving 9 bases of the junction unmatched. The CDR3 has 14 amino acids. The CDR3 reads CASRPSGSRYEQYF. The CDR3 nucleotides read TGTGCCAGCAGACCTAGCGGATCCCGGTACGAGCAGTACTTC.

The rearrangement joins TRBV7-9 to TRBJ2-1, with 8 bases aligning to TRBD1. CDR1 is SEHNR and CDR2 is FQNEAQ in the germline V gene (reference sequence). The junction had 16 bases not matched to a gene; V was cut back by 5 bases and J by 4 bases. CDR3 length equals 18 residues. CDR3 sequence: CASSQRRADREAYNEQFF. The CDR3 DNA sequence: TGTGCCAGCAGCCAAAGAAGGGCGGACAGGGAGGCATACAATGAGCAGTTCTTC. The full variable domain, with the rest looked up from reference TRBV7-9 and TRBJ2-1, is DTGVSQNPRHKITKRGQNVTFRCDPISEHNRLYWYRQTLGQGPEFLTYFQNEAQLEKSRLLSDRFSAERPKGSFSTLEIQRTEQGDSAMYLCASSQRRADREAYNEQFFGPGTRLTVL.

Note on this clone: Germline is not matched at one junction end, which may reflect a read error. The rearrangement joins TRBV2 to TRBJ2-7; 11 nucleotides line up with TRBD1. The CDR3 totals 12 residues. Germline values: CDR1 SNHLY, CDR2 FYNNEI. The CDR3 DNA is TGTGCCAGCAGTGGGGACAGGGGGGTTCGGGACTTC. Translated, it gives CASSGDRGVRDF.

CDR3 amino acids: CASRGTAGNTGELFF. CDR3 bases: TGTGCCAGCAGGGGGACAGCCGGGAACACCGGGGAGCTGTTTTTT. The rearrangement uses TRBV2 and TRBJ2-2, with TRBD1 identical over 7 bases. The CDR3 consists of 15 residues. The germline V gene has CDR1 SNHLY and CDR2 FYNNEI. The V gene end was trimmed by 6 bases and the J gene end by 1 base; junction bases not matched to a gene: 5.

This rearrangement joins TRBV5-1 to TRBJ2-7, with TRBD2 identical over 13 bases. The V gene's germline CDR1 is SGHRS and CDR2 YFSETQ. Trimming removed 2 bases from V and 3 bases from J; junction bases left unmatched: 5. This CDR3 is 16 amino acids long. The CDR3 sequence: CASSLKTSGRIYEQYF. In DNA, the CDR3 is TGCGCCAGCAGCTTAAAGACTAGCGGGAGGATCTACGAGCAGTACTTC.

V usage is TRBV2 and J usage is TRBJ2-3; D gene uncertain. CDR3 length equals 10 residues. Germline CDR1 is SNHLY and CDR2 is FYNNEI. Trimming stripped 4 bases from V and 11 bases from J, with 7 bases between. The CDR3 DNA is TGTGCCAGCAGTGTAGGGATGCAGTATTTT. Translated: CASSVGMQYF.

This CDR3 reads CASSPPWTELYEQYF. The CDR3 coding sequence is TGTGCCAGCAGTCCCCCATGGACAGAGCTCTACGAGCAGTACTTC. The chain combines TRBV28 with TRBJ2-7; D is perhaps TRBD1 (6 bases). The CDR3 contains 15 residues. Per germline, CDR1 MDHEN and CDR2 SYDVKM. The V gene lost 5 bases and the J gene lost 3 bases, with 17 bases spanning the gap.

J is TRBJ1-1 and V is TRBV4-2, with D possibly TRBD1 on 5 matching bases. The CDR3 is 15 residues long. Trimming took off 0 bases at V and 4 bases at J, with 12 bases between the two ends. Germline V CDR1 and CDR2: LGHNA, YNFKEQ. Here the CDR3 DNA reads TGTGCCAGCAGCCAAGACTCGGGAAGGGGCACTGAAGCTTTCTTT. Protein: CASSQDSGRGTEAFF.

This chain uses TRBV30 with TRBJ2-3, with TRBD2 identical over 8 bases. The CDR3 extends over 13 amino acids. J gave up 5 bases and V 0 bases, and 1 base lay outside the gene matches. The germline CDR1 and CDR2 sequences are GTSNPN and SVGIG (reference sequence). The CDR3 sequence is CAWSVSGGDTQYF. CDR3 coding DNA: TGTGCCTGGAGTGTCAGCGGGGGAGATACGCAGTATTTT.

V usage is TRBV6-6 and J usage is TRBJ2-1; D is ambiguous. The CDR3 sequence is 13 residues long. The V end was cut by 4 bases, the J end by 8 bases, with 12 bases between. Germline CDR1 reads MNHNY; CDR2 reads SVGAGI (reference sequence). CDR3 sequence reads: CASSSDPPHEQFF. DNA for the CDR3: TGTGCCAGCAGTTCGGACCCCCCACATGAGCAGTTCTTC.

The chain carries TRBV28 and TRBJ1-3, with no clear D. V lost 6 bases and J lost 1, with 19 bases in between. The CDR3 extends over 17 amino acids. The germline CDR1 and CDR2 sequences are MDHEN and SYDVKM. The CDR3 bases are TGTGCCAGCAGCACCATCGGAGAACGGAGGTCTGGAAACACCATATATTTT. It codes for CASSTIGERRSGNTIYF.

This chain connects TRBV25-1 to TRBJ1-2, with 11 bases that match TRBD1. CDR3 length: 15 residues. The trim removed 4 bases at V and 6 bases at J, leaving 7 bases unmatched. The germline gives CDR1 MGHDK, CDR2 SYGVNS. The CDR3 DNA reads TGTGCCAGCAGTGGGGGGACAGGGGGAGCCCATGGCTACACCTTC. Protein: CASSGGTGGAHGYTF.

The chain employs TRBV27 and TRBJ2-1; tentatively, D is TRBD2 (6 bases). The germline CDR1 and CDR2 sequences are MNHEY and SMNVEV (reference sequence). The CDR3 has 16 amino acids. Between the trimmed V and J ends, which lost 0 bases and 0 bases, there was a span of 9 bases. The CDR3 reads CASSLSSGHSYNEQFF. In DNA, the CDR3 is TGTGCCAGCAGTTTATCCAGCGGGCACTCCTACAATGAGCAGTTCTTC.

This chain uses TRBV29-1 with TRBJ2-5; 10 bases map to TRBD2. V was clipped by 8 bases and J by 11 bases; unmatched bases: 11. CDR1 is SQVTM and CDR2 is ANQGSEA in the germline V gene. The CDR3 is 12 amino acids. The CDR3 spells CSTRGAGGPQYF. The CDR3 DNA sequence: TGCAGCACCCGCGGAGCGGGAGGGCCGCAGTACTTC. Looking up the rest from reference TRBV29-1 and TRBJ2-5 gives the full variable domain: SAVISQKPSRDICQRGTSLTIQCQVDSQVTMMFWYRQQPGQSLTLIATANQGSEATYESGFVIDKFPISRPNLTFSTLTVSNMSPEDSSIYLCSTRGAGGPQYFGPGTRLLVL.

The chain uses TRBV27 and TRBJ1-1; 12 bases map to TRBD1. V gave up 6 bases and J gave up 6 bases; unmatched junction bases: 11. The germline V gene encodes CDR1 MNHEY and CDR2 SMNVEV (reference sequence). This CDR3 contains 16 residues. The CDR3 sequence: CASRGTGGAGWSEAFF. CDR3 DNA: TGTGCCAGCAGAGGGACAGGGGGCGCAGGGTGGTCTGAAGCTTTCTTT.